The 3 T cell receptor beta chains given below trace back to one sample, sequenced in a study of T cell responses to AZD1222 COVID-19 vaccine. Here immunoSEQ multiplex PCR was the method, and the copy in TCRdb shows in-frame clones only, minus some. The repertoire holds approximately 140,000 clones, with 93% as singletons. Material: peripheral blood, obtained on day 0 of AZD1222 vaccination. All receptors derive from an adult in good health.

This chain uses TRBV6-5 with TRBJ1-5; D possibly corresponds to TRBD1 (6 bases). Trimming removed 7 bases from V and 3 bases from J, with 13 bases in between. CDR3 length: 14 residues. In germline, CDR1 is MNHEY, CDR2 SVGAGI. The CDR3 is CASTITGNNQPQHF. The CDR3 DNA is TGTGCCAGCACCATAACAGGGAACAATCAGCCCCAGCATTTT.

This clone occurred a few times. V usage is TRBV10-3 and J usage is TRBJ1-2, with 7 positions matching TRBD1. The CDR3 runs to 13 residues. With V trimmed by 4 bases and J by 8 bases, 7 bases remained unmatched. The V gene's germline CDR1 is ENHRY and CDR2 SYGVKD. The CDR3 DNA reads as TGTGCCATCAGTGGAAGGACAGGCCAGGGCTACACCTTC. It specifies CAISGRTGQGYTF.

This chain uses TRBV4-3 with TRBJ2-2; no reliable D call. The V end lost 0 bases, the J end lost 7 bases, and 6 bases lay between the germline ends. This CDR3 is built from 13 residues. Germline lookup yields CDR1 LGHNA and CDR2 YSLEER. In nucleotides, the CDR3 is TGCGCCAGCAGCCAAGACCGCGGCGGGGAGCTGTTTTTT. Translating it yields CASSQDRGGELFF.